The next 21 T cell receptor beta chains were all read from a single sample in a study of blood T cell repertoires in COVID-19 (dated by TCRdb to 2020 to 2022). Library preparation used the immunoSEQ multiplex PCR assay. TCRdb provides this immuneACCESS table in a form limited to in-frame rearrangements. Some clones are lacking; in checked studies, under half of them reflect an unresolved V gene, and why the rest are absent is not known. The sample profile shows about 140,000 clones; about four fifths of them were found once. The top ten clonotypes cover around 1.4% of the sample. Sequenced sample: peripheral blood. The source of these receptors is a human donor in a cohort sampled during active COVID-19.

This chain joins TRBV3-1 (or the pseudogene TRBV3-2) and TRBJ1-2, with D possibly matching TRBD1 (6 bases). Germline V gene sequence: CDR1 LGHDT, CDR2 YNNKEL (reference sequence). The V and J ends lost 2 bases and 2 bases respectively, with 9 bases between them. The CDR3 spans 14 residues. CDR3 sequence reads: CASSQLGANYGYTF. The CDR3 DNA is TGTGCCAGCAGCCAATTGGGGGCAAACTATGGCTACACCTTC.

This clone was seen more than once but under ten times. This chain joins TRBV20-1 and TRBJ1-6, with 8 bases lining up with TRBD1. Germline values: CDR1 DFQATT, CDR2 SNEGSKA (reference sequence). The CDR3 extends over 14 amino acids. The junction had 6 bases not matched to a gene; V was cut back by 3 bases and J by 8 bases. The CDR3 loop is CSASTDREYSPLHF. The CDR3 coding sequence is TGCAGTGCTAGTACGGACAGGGAGTATTCACCCCTCCACTTT.

The chain joins TRBV7-8 to TRBJ2-1, with D possibly being TRBD1 (6 bases). Trimming left V 4 bases short and J 2 bases short, with 15 bases between. The CDR3 covers 16 residues. The germline V gene has CDR1 SGHVS and CDR2 FQNEAQ. The CDR3: CASSWTVLHTYNEQFF. In DNA form, the CDR3 reads TGTGCCAGCAGCTGGACAGTTTTACATACCTACAATGAGCAGTTCTTC.

J is TRBJ2-1 and V is TRBV6-5; 11 positions agree with TRBD2. This CDR3 has 16 amino acids. In germline, CDR1 is MNHEY, CDR2 SVGAGI. V shed 0 bases, J shed 4 bases, and the junction held 2 bases outside the gene matches. Here the CDR3 reads CASSYSPSGRYNEQFF. CDR3 in DNA: TGTGCCAGCAGTTACTCGCCTAGCGGGAGGTACAATGAGCAGTTCTTC.

The V call is TRBV30, the J call TRBJ1-6; D might be TRBD1 (6 bases). V lost 5 bases and J 7 bases, leaving 15 bases between the germline ends. The CDR3 extends over 14 amino acids. CDR1 GTSNPN and CDR2 SVGIG come from the germline V gene (reference sequence). CDR3: CAWDEGQGNSPLHF. The CDR3 region has the DNA TGTGCCTGGGACGAGGGACAAGGGAATTCACCCCTCCACTTT.

This chain connects TRBV27 to TRBJ2-3, with TRBD2 identical over 10 bases. Trimming took 3 bases from V and 4 from J; bases not matched to a gene: 10. The germline V gene encodes CDR1 MNHEY and CDR2 SMNVEV (reference sequence). This CDR3 is 17 amino acids long. As DNA, the CDR3 is TGTGCCAGCAGTTTTGTGCAAAGCGGGAGGGCTCCAGATACGCAGTATTTT. It specifies CASSFVQSGRAPDTQYF.

This clone was detected only a few times. V usage is TRBV11-3 and J usage is TRBJ2-3; 9 bases are a match to TRBD1. Germline CDR1 is SGHNT and CDR2 is YENEEA. CDR3 length equals 17 residues. The V segment lost 5 bases and the J segment 9 bases; nucleotides outside the gene matches: 18. The CDR3 DNA is TGTGCCAGCAGCCGCGCAGGGACAGGGTCCTACCGTGGGACGCAGTATTTT. This gives the protein CASSRAGTGSYRGTQYF.

CDR3 sequence reads: CASSPYGTGLQETQYF. DNA for the CDR3: TGTGCCAGCAGCCCATACGGGACAGGGCTTCAAGAGACCCAGTACTTC. This chain links TRBV7-9 with TRBJ2-5, with TRBD1 matching 9 bases. CDR1 is SEHNR, CDR2 FQNEAQ, per germline (reference sequence). V lost 5 bases and J lost 2; bases outside the gene matches: 9. The CDR3 contains 16 residues.

The V gene is TRBV5-1, the J gene TRBJ1-3; TRBD1 is a possible D gene (5 bases). Trimming took off 0 bases at V and 3 bases at J, with 13 bases between the two ends. The CDR3 consists of 16 residues. Germline CDR1 is SGHRS and CDR2 is YFSETQ. The CDR3 DNA reads TGCGCCAGCAGCTTGGAAGGGGCGAAAATTGGAAACACCATATATTTT. Amino acids: CASSLEGAKIGNTIYF.

The rearrangement links TRBV6-1 to TRBJ1-4; tentative D call: TRBD1 (6 bases). From germline, CDR1 is MNHNS and CDR2 SASEGT. The CDR3 totals 16 residues. The V and J ends lost 3 bases and 2 bases respectively, with 13 bases between them. The CDR3 loop is CASSDPGRGTNEKLFF. DNA for the CDR3: TGTGCCAGCAGTGACCCAGGGAGGGGGACTAATGAAAAACTGTTTTTT.

The V and J genes are TRBV4-2 and TRBJ2-1, with D perhaps matching TRBD2 (5 bases). Germline assignment: CDR1 LGHNA and CDR2 YNFKEQ. The CDR3 length is 15 residues. Deletions cut 4 bases from V and 3 bases from J, with 13 bases between. In nucleotides, the CDR3 is TGTGCCAGCAGCCCCGACCTTGCGGGCTACAATGAGCAGTTCTTC. Translated: CASSPDLAGYNEQFF.

Notes on this clone: Other DNA sequences in the same sample also yield this CDR3. This chain uses TRBV7-3 with TRBJ1-1; possibly TRBD1 for D (6 bases). CDR1 is SGHTA, CDR2 FQGTGA, per germline. V was shortened by 5 bases and J by 4 bases, with 11 bases between the two germline ends. This CDR3 has 13 amino acids. DNA for the CDR3: TGTGCCAGCAGCCTCGGGGGGCCCACTGAAGCTTTCTTT. This codes for CASSLGGPTEAFF.

This chain connects TRBV4-2 to TRBJ2-3; 14 bases map to TRBD2. Losses at the gene ends were 0 bases for V and 4 bases for J; bases not matched to a gene: 21. In germline, CDR1 is LGHNA, CDR2 YNFKEQ. This CDR3 spans 23 amino acids. The CDR3 loop is CASSQDPPGLAGATYSGADTQYF. The CDR3 DNA reads as TGTGCCAGCAGCCAAGACCCACCGGGACTAGCGGGAGCCACCTACTCTGGCGCAGATACGCAGTATTTT.

The rearrangement joins TRBV7-3 to TRBJ2-2, with 7 nucleotides matching TRBD1. Germline CDR1 SGHTA, CDR2 FQGTGA. V lost 6 bases, J lost 6 bases, and 4 bases stayed unmatched. This CDR3 comprises 13 residues. The CDR3 DNA is TGTGCCAGCAGTTCGCAGGGGGCCGGGGAGCTGTTTTTT. Translation: CASSSQGAGELFF.

This rearrangement joins TRBV10-3 to TRBJ1-2; possible D gene TRBD1, 6 bases. Looked up from germline, CDR1 is ENHRY and CDR2 is SYGVKD. V was pared by 0 bases and J by 2 bases, with 7 bases between. The CDR3 loop spans 14 amino acids. DNA for the CDR3: TGTGCCATCAGTGAGTCGAGGGGGAACTATGGCTACACCTTC. It translates to CAISESRGNYGYTF.

On this clone: It is unclear where the CDR3 begins or ends on the DNA, so no DNA is shown, and the CDR3 is as TCRdb lists it. This chain uses TRBV2 with TRBJ2-2; the DNA was not used to check the table's D call, TRBD2. In germline, CDR1 is SNHLY, CDR2 FYNNEI. The CDR3 length is 15 residues, termini included. The chain's CDR3 is CASSLSRFGAGELFF.

The chain combines TRBV3-1 (or the pseudogene TRBV3-2) with TRBJ2-1, with 8 bases matching TRBD1. The CDR3 is made up of 14 amino acids. V dropped 1 base and J dropped 7; count of bases not matched to a gene: 3. Germline CDR1 reads LGHDT; CDR2 reads YNNKEL (reference sequence). CDR3 bases: TGTGCCAGCAGCCAAGGCCGACAGGGGAATGAGCAGTTCTTC. It yields the protein CASSQGRQGNEQFF.

V and J are TRBV6-5 and TRBJ1-2, with D perhaps TRBD1 (5 bases). Germline values: CDR1 MNHEY, CDR2 SVGAGI. Trimming removed 0 bases at V and 8 bases at J, with 16 bases between. This CDR3 comprises 15 residues. The CDR3 is CASSYSWEGIYGYTF. The CDR3 nucleotides are TGTGCCAGCAGTTACTCGTGGGAGGGGATATACGGCTACACCTTC.

The V call is TRBV5-4, the J call TRBJ1-5, with TRBD1 matching 9 bases. Germline trimming cut 4 bases from V and 1 base from J; bases unmatched to any gene: 6. The CDR3 totals 16 residues. CDR1 is SGHNT, CDR2 YYREEE, per germline (reference sequence). CDR3 region: CASSVQGQGSNQPQHF. The CDR3 region has the DNA TGTGCCAGCAGCGTCCAGGGACAGGGAAGCAATCAGCCCCAGCATTTT.

The chain links TRBV7-2 to TRBJ2-5; tentatively, D is TRBD2 (6 bases). V was cut by 5 bases and J by 3 bases, with 16 bases left in between. Germline V CDR1 and CDR2: SGHTA, FQGNSA. This CDR3 is 15 amino acids long. CDR3 DNA sequence: TGTGCCAGCAGCCAATCACGCGGGAAGGAAGAGACCCAGTACTTC. It is translated as CASSQSRGKEETQYF.

Only a few counts were recorded for this clone. This sequence joins TRBV25-1 and TRBJ2-7; 9 bases align to TRBD1. CDR1 MGHDK and CDR2 SYGVNS come from the germline V gene. The V segment lost 2 bases and the J segment 5 bases; nucleotides outside the gene matches: 7. The CDR3 totals 15 residues. In DNA, the CDR3 is TGTGCCAGCAGTGAAGCCGGGACAGGGTACAACGAGCAGTACTTC. Protein product: CASSEAGTGYNEQYF.